The 20 T cell receptor beta chains reported below all come from one sample, sequenced in a study of monozygotic twins with inflammatory bowel disease. TCRdb reprocessed the 5' RACE reads, keeping one entry per CDR3 protein, no DNA. This sample contains 150,000 to 200,000 distinct CDR3 sequences. Input material: blood. The receptors originated from a human donor with ulcerative colitis or Crohn's disease, or a healthy co-twin of an affected twin (not recorded which).

V gene TRBV6-5 combines with J gene TRBJ2-3; TCRdb picks TRBD2, but there is no DNA to check that call. This CDR3 comprises 15 residues. Germline V lookup: CDR1 MNHEY, CDR2 SVGAGI. The CDR3 sequence: CASSFLAGRADTQYF.

This chain connects TRBV5-1 to TRBJ2-7; TCRdb's assignment of TRBD2 cannot be checked, as there is no DNA. The CDR3 totals 16 residues. In germline, CDR1 is SGHRS, CDR2 YFSETQ. The CDR3 loop reads CASTRGVAGSRYEQYF.

The rearrangement uses TRBV12-3 or TRBV12-4 and TRBJ1-4. The CDR3 totals 11 residues. The CDR3 protein is CATYINEKLFF.

J is TRBJ2-3 and V is TRBV5-6; TCRdb's D gene call, TRBD2, goes unchecked for lack of DNA. Germline V lookup: CDR1 SGHDT, CDR2 YYEEEE. This CDR3 region has 16 residues. The CDR3: CASSLLTSGRADTQYF.

The rearrangement uses TRBV5-1 and TRBJ2-1; TCRdb's D call, TRBD1, is unchecked because there is no DNA. Germline V gives CDR1 SGHRS, CDR2 YFSETQ. The CDR3 consists of 15 residues. The chain's CDR3 is CASSLRGQGYNEQFF.

The chain links TRBV5-1 to TRBJ2-7; TCRdb selects TRBD2, and the lack of DNA leaves this call unchecked. This CDR3 comprises 17 residues. The germline CDR1 and CDR2 sequences are SGHRS and YFSETQ. CDR3 region: CASSYGLAGGPWYEQYF.

J is TRBJ2-1 and V is TRBV20-1; without DNA, the TCRdb call of TRBD1 cannot be checked. This CDR3 is 15 amino acids long. CDR1 is DFQATT, CDR2 SNEGSKA, per germline (reference sequence). CDR3: CSAQERGRALNEQFF.

The chain combines TRBV29-1 with TRBJ2-1; TCRdb's D gene call, TRBD1, goes unchecked for lack of DNA. Germline CDR1 reads SQVTM; CDR2 reads ANQGSEA. This CDR3 region has 15 residues. This chain's CDR3 is CSVGPGKANYNEQFF.

This sequence joins TRBV19 and TRBJ2-7; the D call from TCRdb, TRBD1, cannot be confirmed without DNA. Germline lookup yields CDR1 LNHDA and CDR2 SQIVND (reference sequence). This CDR3 is built from 14 residues. CDR3 sequence reads: CASSAIPGSYEQYF.

This chain links TRBV27 with TRBJ1-4; TCRdb selects TRBD1, and the lack of DNA leaves this call unchecked. The CDR3 is 16 amino acids. Germline V CDR1 and CDR2: MNHEY, SMNVEV (reference sequence). The CDR3 here is CASSLWTGATNEKLFF.

The chain combines TRBV5-1 with TRBJ2-7. This CDR3 spans 16 amino acids. Germline V CDR1 and CDR2: SGHRS, YFSETQ. CDR3 residues: CASSSLPTDRSYEQYF.

V and J are TRBV28 and TRBJ2-3; TCRdb's assignment of TRBD2 cannot be checked, as there is no DNA. Per the germline V gene, CDR1 is MDHEN and CDR2 is SYDVKM. The CDR3 extends over 16 amino acids. This CDR3 is CASSLGGFAGTDTQYF. Full variable domain (outside the CDR3, taken from reference TRBV28 and TRBJ2-3): DVKVTQSSRYLVKRTGEKVFLECVQDMDHENMFWYRQDPGLGLRLIYFSYDVKMKEKGDIPEGYSVSREKKERFSLILESASTNQTSMYLCASSLGGFAGTDTQYFGPGTRLTVL.

This chain connects TRBV12-3 or TRBV12-4 to TRBJ2-7; TCRdb returns TRBD1, unconfirmable since there is no DNA. The CDR3 runs to 13 residues. CDR3 in amino acids: CASSQGDLYEQYF.

The V and J genes are TRBV12-3 or TRBV12-4 and TRBJ1-2. The CDR3 sequence is 13 residues long. CDR3 region: CASSFLQYYGYTF.

This chain links TRBV5-1 with TRBJ2-7; there is no DNA to check the TCRdb D call of TRBD1. Germline CDR1 SGHRS, CDR2 YFSETQ. The CDR3 sequence is 14 residues long. The CDR3 spells CASSLGTARRGQYF.

The genes are TRBV7-2 and TRBJ2-1. Germline CDR1 is SGHTA and CDR2 is FQGNSA. The CDR3 runs to 13 residues. The CDR3 loop is CASSFQLGNEQFF.

CDR3 in amino acids: CSAFTGLAGRNVLTF. The chain combines TRBV20-1 with TRBJ2-6; checking the TCRdb D call of TRBD2 is not possible without DNA. Germline V gives CDR1 DFQATT, CDR2 SNEGSKA (reference sequence). This CDR3 spans 15 amino acids.

The chain has TRBV11-3 and TRBJ2-7; no DNA is available, so the TRBD1 call from TCRdb remains unchecked. Germline V gene lookup returns CDR1 SGHNT and CDR2 YENEEA. The CDR3 runs to 15 residues. The CDR3 spells CASSLGRRGLSEQYF.

V usage is TRBV6-5 and J usage is TRBJ1-5; the D call from TCRdb, TRBD1, cannot be confirmed without DNA. The CDR3 runs to 13 residues. Germline V lookup: CDR1 MNHEY, CDR2 SVGAGI. CDR3 sequence: CASRGTANQPQHF.

CDR3 amino acids: CAWSRGLAPNEQFF. The chain uses TRBV30 and TRBJ2-1; lacking DNA, the TRBD2 call made by TCRdb goes unchecked. The CDR3 spans 14 residues. Germline assignment: CDR1 GTSNPN and CDR2 SVGIG (reference sequence).